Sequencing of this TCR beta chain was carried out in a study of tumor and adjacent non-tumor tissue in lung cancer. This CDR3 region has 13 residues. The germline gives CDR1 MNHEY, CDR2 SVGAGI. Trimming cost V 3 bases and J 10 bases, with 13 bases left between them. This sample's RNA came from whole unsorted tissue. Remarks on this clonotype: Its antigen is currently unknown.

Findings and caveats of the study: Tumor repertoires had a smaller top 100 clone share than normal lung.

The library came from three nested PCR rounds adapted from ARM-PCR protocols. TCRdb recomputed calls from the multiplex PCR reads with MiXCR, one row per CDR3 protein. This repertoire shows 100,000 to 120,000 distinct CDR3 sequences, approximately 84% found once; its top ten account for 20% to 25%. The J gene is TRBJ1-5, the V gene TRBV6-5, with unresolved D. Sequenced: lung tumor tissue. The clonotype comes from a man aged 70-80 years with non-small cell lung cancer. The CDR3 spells CASSYKDEGPQHF. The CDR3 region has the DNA TGTGCCAGCAGTTATAAGGATGAGGGTCCCCAGCATTTT.